These 10 T cell receptor beta chains were all obtained from the same sample, sequenced in a study of blood T cells in healthy people across ages. Through a sample-barcoded 5' primer and a J-beta primer mix, a second PCR was run for roughly 7 to 11 cycles. TCRdb recomputed calls from the 5' RACE reads with MiXCR, one row per CDR3 protein. The table has about 800,000 distinct CDR3 sequences, 20% to 25% seen once. The data were also submitted as part of a second study, on T cells of mothers and their children.

What was sequenced was blood. These receptor sequences come from a boy younger than 18 in good health.

The chain has TRBV11-2 and TRBJ2-5; no clear D gene. Judging by the DNA end, TRBJ2-1 fits better; the J call may be wrong. Germline values: CDR1 SGHAT, CDR2 FQNNGV. CDR3 length: 15 amino acids. CDR3 DNA: TGTGCCAGCAGCTTAAGTCTCGAGGATCATTATGAGCAGTTCTTC. Its translation: CASSLSLEDHYEQFF.

The gene calls are TRBV11-2 and TRBJ2-1; TRBD2 aligns across 11 bases. V dropped 5 bases and J dropped 3; count of bases not matched to a gene: 18. This CDR3 comprises 20 residues. Germline V CDR1 and CDR2: SGHAT, FQNNGV. The CDR3 DNA sequence: TGTGCCAGCAGCACCCCCGTGCGGACTAGCGGGTCTTTAAACTACAATGAGCAGTTCTTC. The encoded protein is CASSTPVRTSGSLNYNEQFF.

V and J are TRBV6-2 or TRBV6-3 and TRBJ2-2; 9 positions agree with TRBD1. Trimming cost V 5 bases and J 1 base; bases outside gene matches: 2. This CDR3 is 15 amino acids long. Germline CDR1 MNHEY, CDR2 SVGEGT. The CDR3 reads CASSRTGVNTGELFF. In nucleotides, the CDR3 is TGTGCCAGCAGTAGGACAGGGGTGAACACCGGGGAGCTGTTTTTT.

The V call is TRBV10-3, the J call TRBJ1-4; a weak D match, TRBD1 (5 bases). The CDR3 runs to 14 residues. Germline V CDR1 and CDR2: ENHRY, SYGVKD. Between the trimmed V and J ends, which lost 4 bases and 5 bases, there was a span of 11 bases. The CDR3 DNA is TGTGCCATCAGTGCAACAGGAAGAAATGAAAAACTGTTTTTT. Its protein product is CAISATGRNEKLFF.

The gene calls are TRBV7-2 and TRBJ1-1; no definite D call. CDR1 SGHTA and CDR2 FQGNSA come from the germline V gene. The ends were cut back, 3 bases at V and 1 base at J, with 12 bases in the middle. The CDR3 is made up of 15 amino acids. CDR3 residues: CASSFMGTGNTEAFF. The CDR3 region has the DNA TGTGCCAGCAGCTTTATGGGAACGGGGAACACTGAAGCTTTCTTT.

V and J are TRBV11-2 and TRBJ2-6; 9 nucleotides align to TRBD1. CDR1 and CDR2 (germline): SGHAT, FQNNGV. This CDR3 spans 18 amino acids. J gave up 2 bases and V 1 base, and 6 bases lay outside the gene matches. CDR3 bases: TGTGCCAGCAGCTTAGCCGGGACAGGGTTCGCTGGGGCCAACGTCCTGACTTTC. It specifies CASSLAGTGFAGANVLTF.

The genes are TRBV5-6 and TRBJ2-7; no reliable D call. Trimming removed 1 base from V and 0 bases from J, with 20 bases in between. The CDR3 is 18 residues long. Germline CDR1 reads SGHDT; CDR2 reads YYEEEE. The DNA for the CDR3 is TGTGCCAGCAGCTTGAAGCACACTCTAAAGGCAAGCTCCTACGAGCAGTACTTC. Residues: CASSLKHTLKASSYEQYF.

The V gene is TRBV27, the J gene TRBJ1-2, with D hard to call. CDR1 is MNHEY and CDR2 is SMNVEV in the germline V gene (reference sequence). Between the trimmed V and J ends, which lost 7 bases and 2 bases, there was a span of 11 bases. The length of the CDR3 is 13 residues. The CDR3 DNA follows: TGTGCCAGCAAAGGGTTAGAGAACTATGGCTACACCTTC. Translated, it gives CASKGLENYGYTF.

A few counts support this clonotype. The chain is built from TRBV5-1 and TRBJ2-7; 7 nucleotides agree with TRBD2. Germline V gene sequence: CDR1 SGHRS, CDR2 YFSETQ. The length of the CDR3 is 15 residues. J lost 2 bases, V lost 3 bases, and 8 bases had no gene match. The CDR3, as DNA: TGCGCCAGCAGCTCCCTCGGGACTATCCCCTACGAGCAGTACTTC. Protein sequence: CASSSLGTIPYEQYF.

Only a few counts were recorded for this clonotype. The chain employs TRBV4-3 and TRBJ2-5; no firm D call. The CDR3 runs to 16 residues. Per germline, CDR1 LGHNA and CDR2 YSLEER. The V and J ends lost 1 base and 4 bases respectively, with 16 bases between them. In DNA, the CDR3 is TGCGCCAGCAGCCAAGTCGGCGGCAGCCGGCGAGAGACCCAGTACTTC. Encoded protein: CASSQVGGSRRETQYF.